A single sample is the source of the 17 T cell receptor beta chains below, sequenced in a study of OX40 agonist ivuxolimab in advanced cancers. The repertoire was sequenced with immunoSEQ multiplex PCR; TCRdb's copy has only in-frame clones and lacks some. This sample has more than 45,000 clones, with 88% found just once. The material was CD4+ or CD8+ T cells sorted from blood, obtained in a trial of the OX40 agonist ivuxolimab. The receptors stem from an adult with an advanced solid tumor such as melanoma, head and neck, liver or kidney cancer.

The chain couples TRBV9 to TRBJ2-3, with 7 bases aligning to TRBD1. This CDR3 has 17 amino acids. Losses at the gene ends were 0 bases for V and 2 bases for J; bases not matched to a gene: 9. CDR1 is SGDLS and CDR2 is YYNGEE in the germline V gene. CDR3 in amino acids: CASSVEGARTHTDTQYF. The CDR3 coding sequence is TGTGCCAGCAGCGTAGAGGGGGCCCGCACCCACACAGATACGCAGTATTTT.

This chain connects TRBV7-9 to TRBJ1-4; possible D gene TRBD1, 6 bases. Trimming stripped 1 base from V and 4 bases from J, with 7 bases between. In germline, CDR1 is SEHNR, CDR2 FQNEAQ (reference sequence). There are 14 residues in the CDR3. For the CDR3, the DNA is TGTGCCAGCAGCTTAGAGGGGGTTAATGAAAAACTGTTTTTT. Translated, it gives CASSLEGVNEKLFF.

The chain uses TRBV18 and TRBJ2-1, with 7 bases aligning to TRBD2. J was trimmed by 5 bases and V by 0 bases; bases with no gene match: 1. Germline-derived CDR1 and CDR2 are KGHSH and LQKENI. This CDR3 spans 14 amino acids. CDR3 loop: CASSPPGGDNEQFF. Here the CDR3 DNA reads TGTGCCAGCTCACCACCGGGAGGGGACAATGAGCAGTTCTTC.

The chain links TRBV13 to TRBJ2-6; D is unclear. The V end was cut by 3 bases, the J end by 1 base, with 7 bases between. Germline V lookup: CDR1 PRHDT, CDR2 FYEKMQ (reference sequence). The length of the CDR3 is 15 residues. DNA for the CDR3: TGTGCCAGCAGCTTTTGGGAATCTGGGGCCAACGTCCTGACTTTC. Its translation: CASSFWESGANVLTF.

The CDR3, as DNA: TGTGCCAGCAGCCCCATAATTGGAAACACCATATATTTT. This translates into CASSPIIGNTIYF. The rearrangement joins TRBV6-1 to TRBJ1-3; D gene uncertain. There are 13 residues in the CDR3. Germline CDR1 and CDR2: MNHNS and SASEGT. V dropped 6 bases and J dropped 3 bases, with 9 bases sitting between them.

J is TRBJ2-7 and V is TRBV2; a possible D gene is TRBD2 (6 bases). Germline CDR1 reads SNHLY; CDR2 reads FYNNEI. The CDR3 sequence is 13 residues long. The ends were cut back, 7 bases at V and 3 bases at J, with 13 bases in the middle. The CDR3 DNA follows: TGTGCCAGCACCTTAGCGGAGGGCTACGAGCAGTACTTC. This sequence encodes CASTLAEGYEQYF.

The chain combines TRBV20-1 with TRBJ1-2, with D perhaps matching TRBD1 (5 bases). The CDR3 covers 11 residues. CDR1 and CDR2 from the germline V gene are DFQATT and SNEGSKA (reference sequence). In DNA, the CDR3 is TGCGGCGGGAGGGGCGGCTATGGCTACACCTTC. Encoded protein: CGGRGGYGYTF.

Written as DNA, the CDR3 is TGTGCCAGCAGTCCACTAGCGGGAGCCTACAATGAGCAGTTCTTC. This gives the protein CASSPLAGAYNEQFF. This chain links TRBV27 with TRBJ2-1; 11 bases agree with TRBD2. Trimming took 5 bases from V and 2 from J; bases not matched to a gene: 2. CDR3 length: 15 amino acids. The germline gives CDR1 MNHEY, CDR2 SMNVEV (reference sequence).

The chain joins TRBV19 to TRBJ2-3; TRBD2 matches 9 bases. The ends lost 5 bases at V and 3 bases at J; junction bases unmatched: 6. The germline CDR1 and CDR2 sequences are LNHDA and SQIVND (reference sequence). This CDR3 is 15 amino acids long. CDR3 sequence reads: CASSETSGLTDTQYF. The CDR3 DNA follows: TGTGCCAGTAGTGAGACTAGCGGACTAACAGATACGCAGTATTTT.

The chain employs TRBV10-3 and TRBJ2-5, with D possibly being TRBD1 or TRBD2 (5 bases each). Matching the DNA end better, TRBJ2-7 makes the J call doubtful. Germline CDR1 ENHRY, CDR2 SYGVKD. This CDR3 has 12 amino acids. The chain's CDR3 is CAISRGVYEQYF. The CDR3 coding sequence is TGTGCCATCAGCCGAGGGGTTTACGAGCAGTACTTC.

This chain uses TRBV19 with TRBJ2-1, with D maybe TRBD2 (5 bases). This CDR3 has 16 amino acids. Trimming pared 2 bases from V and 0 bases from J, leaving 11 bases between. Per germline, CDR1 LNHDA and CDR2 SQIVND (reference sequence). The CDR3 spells CASSIQSGSSYNEQFF. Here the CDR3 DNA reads TGTGCCAGTAGTATACAGAGTGGGAGCTCCTACAATGAGCAGTTCTTC.

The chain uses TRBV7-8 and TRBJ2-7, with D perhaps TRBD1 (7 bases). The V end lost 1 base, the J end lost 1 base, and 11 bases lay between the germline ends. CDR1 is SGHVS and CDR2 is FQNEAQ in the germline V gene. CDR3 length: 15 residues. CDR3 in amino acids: CASSLVQGGSYEQYF. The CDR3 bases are TGTGCCAGCAGCTTAGTTCAGGGGGGATCCTACGAGCAGTACTTC. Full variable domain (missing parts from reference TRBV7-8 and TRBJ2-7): GAGVSQSPRYKVAKRGQDVALRCDPISGHVSLFWYQQALGQGPEFLTYFQNEAQLDKSGLPSDRFFAERPEGSVSTLKIQRTQQEDSAVYLCASSLVQGGSYEQYFGPGTRLTVT.

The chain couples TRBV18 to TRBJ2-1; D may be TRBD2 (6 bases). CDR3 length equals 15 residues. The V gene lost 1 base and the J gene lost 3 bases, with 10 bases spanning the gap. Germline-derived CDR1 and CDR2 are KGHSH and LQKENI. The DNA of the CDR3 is TGTGCCAGCTCACCACGGGACTTATTCTACAATGAGCAGTTCTTC. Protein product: CASSPRDLFYNEQFF.

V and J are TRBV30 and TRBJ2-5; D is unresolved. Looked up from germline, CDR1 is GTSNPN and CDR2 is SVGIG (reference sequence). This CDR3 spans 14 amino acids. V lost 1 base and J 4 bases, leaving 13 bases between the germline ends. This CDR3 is CAWSAASWPETQYF. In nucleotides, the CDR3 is TGTGCCTGGAGTGCGGCCTCCTGGCCAGAGACCCAGTACTTC.

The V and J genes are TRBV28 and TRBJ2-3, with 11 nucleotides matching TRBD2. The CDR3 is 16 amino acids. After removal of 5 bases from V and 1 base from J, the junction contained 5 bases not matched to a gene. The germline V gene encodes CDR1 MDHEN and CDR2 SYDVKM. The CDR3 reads CASSAGTSGRTDTQYF. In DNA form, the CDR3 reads TGTGCCAGCAGTGCCGGGACTAGCGGCCGCACAGATACGCAGTATTTT.

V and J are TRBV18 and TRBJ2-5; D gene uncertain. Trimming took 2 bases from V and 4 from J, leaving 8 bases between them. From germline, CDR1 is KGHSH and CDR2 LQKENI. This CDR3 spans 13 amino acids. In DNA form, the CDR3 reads TGTGCCAGCTCACCAGGGCTCGGAGAGACCCAGTACTTC. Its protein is CASSPGLGETQYF.

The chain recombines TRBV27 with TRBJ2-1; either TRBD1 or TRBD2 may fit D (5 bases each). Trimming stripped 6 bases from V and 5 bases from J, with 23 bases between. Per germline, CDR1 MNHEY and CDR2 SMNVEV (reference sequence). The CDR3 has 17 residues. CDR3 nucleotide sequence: TGTGCCAGCAGCCCTCCTTTGAACGGGACGGAAAACAATGAGCAGTTCTTC. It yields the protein CASSPPLNGTENNEQFF.